This section outlines one T cell receptor beta chain sequence together with its context. No antigen is known for it. This record comes from a study of persistence of HIV-infected CD4 T cells. J gave up 6 bases and V 6 bases, and 20 bases lay outside the gene matches. Looked up from germline, CDR1 is MNHEY and CDR2 is SVGEGT. This CDR3 region has 19 residues. General study points: Degenerate expanded CDR3beta sequences were enriched among CMV- and Gag-responding cells.

This was the immunoSEQ version 4 assay in survey mode. Genomic DNA was diluted to 10 ng/uL, up to roughly 1 ug per sample. Data came from immunoSEQ multiplex PCR; TCRdb stores just in-frame clones and leaves some out. Among 50,000 to 65,000 clones listed, over 60% were seen once. Cells were stimulated with overlapping HIV-1 Gag 15-mer peptides. CD40L-negative CD69-negative CD45RO-high memory CD4+ T cells were sorted as populations depleted of antigen-responding cells. Donors had CD4+ T cell counts above 400 cells/uL and were CMV-seropositive. The input for sequencing was CD4+ T cells sorted from PBMCs after roughly 18-hour stimulation, taken from a patient who received antiretroviral therapy. The rearrangement joins TRBV6-2 or TRBV6-3 to TRBJ1-1; 12 nucleotides agree with TRBD1. The sequence derives from an adult man with HIV who was CMV-seropositive. The CDR3 is CASSPTAGTGGAFSAEAFF. The CDR3 DNA reads TGTGCCAGCAGCCCTACAGCGGGGACAGGGGGCGCTTTTAGCGCTGAAGCTTTCTTT.